This T cell receptor beta chain stems from a study of blood T cell repertoires in COVID-19. The overall study: Acute and convalescent COVID-19 specimens originated in the United States, Italy and Spain. T cells, B-cell-depleted T cells, or PBMCs provided the cDNA or gDNA that served as material.

In the original analysis: Reference gene primer amplification in the assay estimated nucleated cell counts. Method: immunoSEQ multiplex PCR; TCRdb's copy keeps in-frame clones and lacks some. The V and J calls and clone size are taken from that table; D and trimming were inferred from the DNA. Here the sample spans approximately 190,000 clones, about 86% being singletons. This clone was seen a few times. The CDR3 has 13 amino acids. CDR1 and CDR2 from the germline V gene are GTSNPN and SVGIG (reference sequence). The ends lost 1 base at V and 7 bases at J; junction bases unmatched: 4. The source is a man aged 30 to 39 with active or convalescent COVID-19. This chain uses TRBV30 with TRBJ2-5, with 9 bases fitting TRBD1. Sequenced material: peripheral blood. CDR3 in DNA: TGTGCCTGGAGTGGGACAGGGGTTGCGACCCAGTACTTC. Encoded protein: CAWSGTGVATQYF.